The clone carrying this TCR beta chain appeared once. Sequencing used immunoSEQ multiplex PCR; TCRdb keeps in-frame clones, though not all of them. The profile shows fewer than 200,000 clones, about nine tenths of them singletons. The sample comes from a study of blood T cell repertoires in COVID-19. Study background: COVID-19 samples from acute and convalescent phases originated in the United States, Italy and Spain. The cDNA or gDNA used as material had been derived from T cells, B-cell-depleted T cells, or PBMCs.

This TCR came from a man aged 60-69 years with acute or convalescent COVID-19. Sequencing input: peripheral blood.

The CDR3 spells CASSLEAGFTEAFF. For the CDR3, the DNA is TGTGCCAGCAGCTTAGAGGCAGGGTTCACTGAAGCTTTCTTT. The gene calls are TRBV7-2 and TRBJ1-1; perhaps TRBD1 as D (5 bases). The germline V and J ends were trimmed by 1 base and 4 bases, with 10 bases remaining between them. Germline assignment: CDR1 SGHTA and CDR2 FQGNSA. The CDR3 sequence is 14 residues long. Full variable domain (missing parts from reference TRBV7-2 and TRBJ1-1): GAGVSQSPSNKVTEKGKDVELRCDPISGHTALYWYRQSLGQGLEFLIYFQGNSAPDKSGLPSDRFSAERTGGSVSTLTIQRTQQEDSAVYLCASSLEAGFTEAFFGQGTRLTVV.